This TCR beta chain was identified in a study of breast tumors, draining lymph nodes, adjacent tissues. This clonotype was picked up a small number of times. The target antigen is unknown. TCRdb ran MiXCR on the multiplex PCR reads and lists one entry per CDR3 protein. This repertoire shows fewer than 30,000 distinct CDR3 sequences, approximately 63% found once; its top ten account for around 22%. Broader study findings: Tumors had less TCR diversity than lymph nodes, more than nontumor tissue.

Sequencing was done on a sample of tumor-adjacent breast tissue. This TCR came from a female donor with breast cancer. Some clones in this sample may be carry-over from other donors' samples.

The CDR3 DNA follows: TGTGCCAGCAGCACGAGGACCGAGGCCTCCTACGAGCAGTACTTC. Its protein is CASSTRTEASYEQYF. The chain has TRBV5-6 and TRBJ2-7; no definite D call. This CDR3 has 15 residues. Trimming left V 4 bases short and J 0 bases short, with 14 bases between. CDR1 and CDR2 (germline): SGHDT, YYEEEE. Full variable domain (remainder filled in from reference TRBV5-6 and TRBJ2-7): DAGVTQSPTHLIKTRGQQVTLRCSPKSGHDTVSWYQQALGQGPQFIFQYYEEEERQRGNFPDRFSGHQFPNYSSELNVNALLLGDSALYLCASSTRTEASYEQYFGPGTRLTVT.